The next 6 T cell receptor beta chains were all read from a single sample in a study of T cell responses to AZD1222 COVID-19 vaccine. TCRdb keeps only in-frame clones here, not all; method: immunoSEQ multiplex PCR. The sample carries over 75,000 clones, roughly nine tenths recorded once. The starting material was peripheral blood, obtained on day 0 of AZD1222 vaccination. These receptors were taken from an adult in good health.

This rearrangement joins TRBV10-3 to TRBJ1-1, with D perhaps TRBD1 (5 bases). The length of the CDR3 is 13 residues. V was clipped by 6 bases and J by 7 bases, with 15 bases between them. The germline V gene encodes CDR1 ENHRY and CDR2 SYGVKD. The CDR3 sequence: CAIRDNGISEAFF. Written as DNA, the CDR3 is TGTGCCATCAGGGACAACGGCATAAGTGAAGCTTTCTTT.

V gene TRBV7-2 combines with J gene TRBJ2-3, with D uncertain. The CDR3 length is 13 residues. Trimming stripped 1 base from V and 9 bases from J, with 11 bases between. Germline CDR1 SGHTA, CDR2 FQGNSA. The CDR3 DNA sequence: TGTGCCAGCAGCTTAGATATCCCAGGCACGCAGTATTTT. Its translation: CASSLDIPGTQYF.

The chain has TRBV27 and TRBJ1-2; D not resolved. The CDR3 runs 14 residues. The V gene lost 0 bases and the J gene lost 4 bases, with 9 bases spanning the gap. Germline V gene lookup returns CDR1 MNHEY and CDR2 SMNVEV (reference sequence). The CDR3 DNA follows: TGTGCCAGCAGTTTATCGAGAACCCTCTATGGCTACACCTTC. It codes for CASSLSRTLYGYTF.

The chain carries TRBV4-2 and TRBJ1-1; D is possibly TRBD1 (5 bases). CDR1 and CDR2 (germline): LGHNA, YNFKEQ. The CDR3 is 15 amino acids. V lost 1 base, J lost 9 bases, and 18 bases lay in between. The CDR3 loop reads CASSQGAVGGGKAFF. Here the CDR3 DNA reads TGTGCCAGCAGCCAAGGTGCGGTGGGGGGTGGAAAAGCTTTCTTT.

This chain uses TRBV28 with TRBJ1-6; the D gene is possibly TRBD1 (5 bases). CDR1 and CDR2 (germline): MDHEN, SYDVKM. This CDR3 is built from 14 residues. V lost 2 bases and J lost 7, with 9 bases in between. The CDR3 nucleotides read TGTGCCAGCAGTTTACGAAAGGGGAATTCACCCCTCCACTTT. Its translation: CASSLRKGNSPLHF.

Written as DNA, the CDR3 is TGTGCCTGGAGTGGAAGCTCCAATAACTATGGCTACACCTTC. Translation gives CAWSGSSNNYGYTF. This chain uses TRBV30 with TRBJ1-2; D not certain. The CDR3 sequence is 14 residues long. The germline V and J ends were trimmed by 1 base and 1 base, with 10 bases remaining between them. CDR1 is GTSNPN and CDR2 is SVGIG in the germline V gene (reference sequence).